The 9 T cell receptor beta chains below were found in one sample sequenced in a study of post-analysis software for immune sequencing data. Unique molecular identifiers were built into the TCR beta cDNA libraries. TCRdb reprocessed the PCR reads via MiXCR and lists one record per CDR3 protein. The table lists roughly 700,000 distinct CDR3 sequences, approximately 30% of them singletons. Which antigens these TCRs recognize remains unknown. Study-wide results and limits: About 5 TRBV segments appeared more often in patients than in controls, and TRBV5-6, TRBV5-1 and TRBV20-1 were among these.

The source material was blood. The receptor set was obtained from a girl between 5 and 17 years old with multiple sclerosis.

A note on this clonotype: Sequence at one end of the junction differs from germline and may be a read error. V is TRBV27 and J is TRBJ1-1, with D unresolved. The CDR3 runs to 16 residues. Germline V gives CDR1 MNHEY, CDR2 SMNVEV (reference sequence). DNA for the CDR3: TGTGCCAGCAGTTTATGGACGGGTATCCGGAACACTGAAGCTTTGTTT. Translated, it gives CASSLWTGIRNTEALF.

This clonotype appeared many times. The chain is built from TRBV5-1 and TRBJ2-1; D gene uncertain. The CDR3 consists of 15 residues. Germline CDR1 SGHRS, CDR2 YFSETQ. Trimming took off 0 bases at V and 3 bases at J, with 10 bases between the two ends. CDR3 loop: CASSLDGRDYNEQFF. The CDR3 nucleotides are TGCGCCAGCAGCTTGGACGGCAGAGACTACAATGAGCAGTTCTTC.

The chain couples TRBV20-1 to TRBJ2-3, with D possibly TRBD2 on 7 matching bases. The CDR3 spans 13 residues. V lost 7 bases, J lost 2 bases, and 13 bases lay in between. CDR1 is DFQATT and CDR2 is SNEGSKA in the germline V gene (reference sequence). The chain's CDR3 is CSVSGGPTDTQYF. The DNA for the CDR3 is TGCAGTGTATCCGGGGGGCCCACAGATACGCAGTATTTT.

This clonotype was found a few times. The V and J genes are TRBV7-9 and TRBJ2-3; 7 nucleotides agree with TRBD2. This CDR3 spans 20 amino acids. The germline CDR1 and CDR2 sequences are SEHNR and FQNEAQ (reference sequence). With 5 bases clipped from V and 2 bases from J, the junction kept 22 bases outside the gene matches. The CDR3, as DNA: TGTGCCAGCAGCGCCCAACGTGGTCTAGCGGAAACATTAAACACAGATACGCAGTATTTT. Translation gives CASSAQRGLAETLNTDTQYF.

A few counts support this clonotype. V is TRBV27 and J is TRBJ1-6, with 7 bases matching TRBD1. The CDR3 length is 13 residues. J gave up 9 bases and V 8 bases, and 7 bases lay outside the gene matches. Germline lookup yields CDR1 MNHEY and CDR2 SMNVEV (reference sequence). The CDR3 protein is CASGAGTASPLHF. The CDR3 nucleotides are TGTGCCAGCGGGGCCGGGACAGCTTCACCCCTCCACTTT.

The rearrangement joins TRBV7-9 to TRBJ2-3; D call uncertain. CDR1 SEHNR and CDR2 FQNEAQ come from the germline V gene (reference sequence). Trimming took off 10 bases at V and 7 bases at J, with 24 bases between the two ends. The CDR3 consists of 15 residues. The chain's CDR3 is CATAQNTDPKYTQYF. CDR3 coding DNA: TGTGCCACTGCACAAAACACCGATCCCAAGTATACGCAGTATTTT.

This clonotype was seen a single time. V usage is TRBV29-1 and J usage is TRBJ2-5, with D possibly being TRBD1 or TRBD2 (6 bases each). The germline V gene encodes CDR1 SQVTM and CDR2 ANQGSEA. The length of the CDR3 is 12 residues. V was pared by 3 bases and J by 6 bases, with 11 bases between. The CDR3 bases are TGCAGCGTTGAGGGGGGCGCGAAGACCCAGTACTTC. It yields the protein CSVEGGAKTQYF.

There are a few counts of this clonotype. V usage is TRBV18 and J usage is TRBJ1-5, with D uncertain. This CDR3 is built from 16 residues. With 2 bases removed from V and 0 bases from J, the gap between germline ends came to 11 bases. CDR1 is KGHSH, CDR2 LQKENI, per germline. CDR3 protein: CASSPSRETSNQPQHF. The CDR3 DNA is TGTGCCAGCTCACCATCCCGGGAGACTAGCAATCAGCCCCAGCATTTT.

The chain employs TRBV12-3 or TRBV12-4 and TRBJ1-2; no clear D. V was pared by 2 bases and J by 3 bases, with 7 bases between. The CDR3 extends over 13 amino acids. DNA of the CDR3: TGTGCCAGCAGTTTAAAGGTCCACTATGGCTACACCTTC. Encoded protein: CASSLKVHYGYTF.